This TCR beta chain was documented in a study of CD8 T cells in Susac syndrome. A quantity of about 0.5 to 1 ug RNA underwent reverse transcription using random hexamers. TCRdb fed the immunoSEQ multiplex PCR reads into MiXCR, producing one record per CDR3 protein. The data contain some 200,000 distinct CDR3 sequences, approximately 90% of them singletons. TCR beta sequencing covered blood CD8+ and CD4+ T cells. Material for sequencing was CD8+ T cells from PBMCs. The clonotype originates from a human donor with multiple sclerosis.

For the CDR3, the DNA is TGTGCCAGCAGCCAAATAGGCGACGAGCAGTACTTC. Amino acids: CASSQIGDEQYF. The chain combines TRBV3-1 with TRBJ2-7; D is undetermined. V dropped 2 bases and J dropped 5 bases, with 7 bases sitting between them. From germline, CDR1 is LGHDT and CDR2 YNNKEL (reference sequence). The CDR3 is made up of 12 amino acids.